The entry below gives a single T cell receptor (beta chain) sequence along with its context. Time point meaning: peripheral blood 6 weeks after treatment start. This table comes from immunoSEQ multiplex PCR, and its TCRdb copy is limited to in-frame clones, with some not included. Of 35,000 to 40,000 clones in the sample, 86% were seen once. This CDR3 comprises 11 residues. Trimming pared 3 bases from V and 5 bases from J, leaving 8 bases between. Per germline, CDR1 DFQATT and CDR2 SNEGSKA (reference sequence). This sample is part of a study of PD-L1 blockade in urothelial cancer. Turning to the study itself: In terms of prior chemotherapy, patients had received 0 to 3 regimens. Blood samples had a median of approximately 150,000 T cells, some 83,000 unique TCRs, and clonality roughly 0.08.

Sequenced material: PBMCs, taken around atezolizumab (anti-PD-L1) treatment. The chain links TRBV20-1 to TRBJ2-7; no firm D call. The receptor's source is a man in his sixties with urothelial cancer. The CDR3 here is CSASGSDEQYF. For the CDR3, the DNA is TGCAGTGCTAGCGGGTCCGACGAGCAGTACTTC.